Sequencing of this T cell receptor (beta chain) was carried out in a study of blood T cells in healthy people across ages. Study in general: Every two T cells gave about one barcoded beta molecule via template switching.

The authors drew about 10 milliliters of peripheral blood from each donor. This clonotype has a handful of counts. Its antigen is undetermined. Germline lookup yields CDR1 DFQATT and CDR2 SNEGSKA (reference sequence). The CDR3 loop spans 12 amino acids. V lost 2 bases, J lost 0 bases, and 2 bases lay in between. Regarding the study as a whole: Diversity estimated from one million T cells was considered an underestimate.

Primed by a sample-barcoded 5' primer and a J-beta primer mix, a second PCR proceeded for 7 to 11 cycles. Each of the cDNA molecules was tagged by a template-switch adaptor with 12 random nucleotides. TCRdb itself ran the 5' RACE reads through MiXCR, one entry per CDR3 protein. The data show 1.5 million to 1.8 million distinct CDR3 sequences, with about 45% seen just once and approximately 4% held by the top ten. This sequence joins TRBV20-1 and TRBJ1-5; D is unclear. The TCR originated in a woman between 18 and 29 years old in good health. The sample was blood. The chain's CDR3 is CSARLSNQPQHF. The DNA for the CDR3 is TGCAGTGCTAGACTTAGCAATCAGCCCCAGCATTTT.